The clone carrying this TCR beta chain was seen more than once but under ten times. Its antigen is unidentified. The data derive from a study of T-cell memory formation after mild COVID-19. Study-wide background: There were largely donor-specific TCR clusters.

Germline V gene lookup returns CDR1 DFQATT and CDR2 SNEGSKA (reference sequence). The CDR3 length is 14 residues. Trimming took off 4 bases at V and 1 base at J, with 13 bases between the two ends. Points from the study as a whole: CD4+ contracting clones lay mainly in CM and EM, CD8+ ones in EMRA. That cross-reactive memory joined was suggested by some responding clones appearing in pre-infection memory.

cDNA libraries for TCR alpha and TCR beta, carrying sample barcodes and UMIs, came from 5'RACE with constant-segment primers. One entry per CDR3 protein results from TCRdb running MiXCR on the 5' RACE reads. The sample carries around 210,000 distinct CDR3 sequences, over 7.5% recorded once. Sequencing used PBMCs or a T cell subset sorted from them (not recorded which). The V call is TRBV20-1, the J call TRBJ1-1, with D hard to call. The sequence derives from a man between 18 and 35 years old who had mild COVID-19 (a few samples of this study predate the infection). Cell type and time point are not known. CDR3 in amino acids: CSATLGRRNTEAFF. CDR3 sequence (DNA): TGCAGTGCTACACTGGGCCGGAGGAACACTGAAGCTTTCTTT.